The 3 T cell receptor beta chains below were found in one sample sequenced in a study of T cell responses to AZD1222 COVID-19 vaccine. Generated by immunoSEQ multiplex PCR, the TCRdb table keeps only in-frame clones and is missing some. The repertoire has around 150,000 clones, around 90% of them found once; the top ten carry less than 1.3%. The sample here was peripheral blood, taken 28 days after the second AZD1222 dose. The origin of the receptors is an adult who received the AZD1222 COVID-19 vaccine.

The rearrangement uses TRBV3-1 (or the pseudogene TRBV3-2) and TRBJ1-1; a possible D gene is TRBD1 (6 bases). V lost 6 bases, J lost 5 bases, and 10 bases lay in between. Germline assignment: CDR1 LGHDT and CDR2 YNNKEL (reference sequence). There are 12 residues in the CDR3. CDR3 bases: TGTGCCAGCAGAAGAGGGGGGACTGAAGCTTTCTTT. This codes for CASRRGGTEAFF.

This chain joins TRBV19 and TRBJ1-1; TRBD1 matches 7 bases. CDR3 length: 17 residues. The V segment lost 8 bases and the J segment 4 bases; nucleotides outside the gene matches: 19. Germline values: CDR1 LNHDA, CDR2 SQIVND (reference sequence). The CDR3, as DNA: TGTGCCAGTCTAGGACTCACCTACAGGGGCGCGGGCACTGAAGCTTTCTTT. It encodes CASLGLTYRGAGTEAFF.

The chain is built from TRBV7-9 and TRBJ1-2; D is perhaps TRBD1 (6 bases). Germline CDR1 SEHNR, CDR2 FQNEAQ (reference sequence). The CDR3 loop spans 17 amino acids. Trimming left V 4 bases short and J 1 base short, with 19 bases between. As DNA, the CDR3 is TGTGCCAGCAGCTCGACTAAGGTCCGGACAGATAACTATGGCTACACCTTC. Translation: CASSSTKVRTDNYGYTF.